A single sample is the source of the 28 T cell receptor beta chains below, sequenced in a study of T cell changes during pregnancy in multiple sclerosis. Assay used: immunoSEQ multiplex PCR; TCRdb lists only in-frame clones, some missing. Of about 61,000 clones in the sample, approximately 90% were seen once. Sequencing was performed on peripheral blood, taken in the first trimester of pregnancy. The source is a female donor in good health, enrolled as a control in a pregnancy study.

V and J are TRBV5-6 and TRBJ1-5, with 10 bases matching TRBD1. Per the germline V gene, CDR1 is SGHDT and CDR2 is YYEEEE. CDR3 size: 15 residues. The V segment lost 10 bases and the J segment 3 bases; nucleotides outside the gene matches: 10. The CDR3 DNA follows: TGTGCCGGACCGACAGGGGGCTATAACAATCAGCCCCAGCATTTT. It translates to CAGPTGGYNNQPQHF.

V gene TRBV5-6 combines with J gene TRBJ2-5, with 7 bases aligning to TRBD1. Germline V lookup: CDR1 SGHDT, CDR2 YYEEEE. The CDR3 spans 15 residues. J was trimmed by 5 bases and V by 0 bases; bases with no gene match: 7. The CDR3 protein is CASSLGDRDRETQYF. The CDR3 DNA reads as TGTGCCAGCAGCTTGGGGGACAGAGATCGGGAGACCCAGTACTTC.

The chain couples TRBV2 to TRBJ1-1; no clear D. CDR1 and CDR2 (germline): SNHLY, FYNNEI. V was clipped by 8 bases and J by 1 base, with 11 bases between them. The CDR3 extends over 13 amino acids. CDR3 DNA sequence: TGTGCCAGCCAGGTACTGCAGAACACTGAAGCTTTCTTT. It specifies CASQVLQNTEAFF.

This clone was seen just once. The chain carries TRBV2 and TRBJ2-3; 11 bases agree with TRBD2. Per the germline V gene, CDR1 is SNHLY and CDR2 is FYNNEI. The CDR3 runs to 15 residues. V dropped 9 bases and J dropped 0; count of bases not matched to a gene: 5. CDR3 bases: TGTGCCAGAAAAGGACTAGCGGGTAGCACAGATACGCAGTATTTT. It translates to CARKGLAGSTDTQYF.

The chain employs TRBV29-1 and TRBJ1-1, with unresolved D. The CDR3 consists of 14 residues. Deletions cut 6 bases from V and 0 bases from J, with 14 bases between. Germline V lookup: CDR1 SQVTM, CDR2 ANQGSEA. The CDR3, as DNA: TGCAGCGTCGTACTCAAACTGGTGAACACTGAAGCTTTCTTT. It codes for CSVVLKLVNTEAFF.

The rearrangement uses TRBV28 and TRBJ1-6, with D possibly matching TRBD1 (5 bases). The CDR3 has 15 amino acids. Per germline, CDR1 MDHEN and CDR2 SYDVKM. V was clipped by 3 bases and J by 6 bases, with 12 bases between them. The chain's CDR3 is CASSFSGQGNSPLHF. Here the CDR3 DNA reads TGTGCCAGCAGTTTCAGTGGGCAGGGTAATTCACCCCTCCACTTT.

This chain uses TRBV6-4 with TRBJ2-3; 10 bases align to TRBD2. Germline CDR1 MRHNA, CDR2 SNTAGT. With V trimmed by 2 bases and J by 5 bases, 4 bases remained unmatched. The CDR3 extends over 15 amino acids. The CDR3 sequence: CASSDERGGGDTQYF. DNA for the CDR3: TGTGCCAGCAGTGACGAGCGGGGGGGCGGAGATACGCAGTATTTT.

In its sample, this clone was seen a few times. V is TRBV7-6 and J is TRBJ1-1; tentatively, D is TRBD1 (6 bases). Trimming removed 5 bases from V and 1 base from J, with 8 bases in between. CDR1 is SGHVS and CDR2 is FNYEAQ in the germline V gene. CDR3 length: 13 residues. Here the CDR3 reads CASSLQGNTEAFF. The CDR3 DNA is TGTGCCAGCAGCCTACAGGGGAACACTGAAGCTTTCTTT.

This clone was picked up one time. The chain carries TRBV7-3 and TRBJ2-3, with 11 bases fitting TRBD2. Germline V CDR1 and CDR2: SGHTA, FQGTGA. The CDR3 length is 17 residues. The V and J ends lost 5 bases and 2 bases, in that order; junction bases with no gene match: 9. This chain's CDR3 is CASSPYASGGYTDTQYF. The CDR3, as DNA: TGTGCCAGCAGCCCATACGCTAGCGGGGGGTACACAGATACGCAGTATTTT.

This clone was seen a few times. The chain is built from TRBV7-9 and TRBJ1-1, with D uncertain. The CDR3 spans 11 residues. The germline V and J ends were trimmed by 3 bases and 8 bases, with 7 bases remaining between them. CDR1 is SEHNR and CDR2 is FQNEAQ in the germline V gene (reference sequence). This CDR3 is CASSFGIEAFF. The CDR3 coding sequence is TGTGCCAGCAGCTTCGGTATCGAAGCTTTCTTT. Filled out from reference TRBV7-9 and TRBJ1-1, the complete variable domain reads DTGVSQNPRHKITKRGQNVTFRCDPISEHNRLYWYRQTLGQGPEFLTYFQNEAQLEKSRLLSDRFSAERPKGSFSTLEIQRTEQGDSAMYLCASSFGIEAFFGQGTRLTVV.

The rearrangement uses TRBV19 and TRBJ1-5, with 8 bases that match TRBD1. V shed 3 bases, J shed 5 bases, and the junction held 6 bases outside the gene matches. CDR3 length: 15 amino acids. CDR1 and CDR2 (germline): LNHDA, SQIVND (reference sequence). The chain's CDR3 is CASSIQGARDQPQHF. The CDR3 DNA sequence: TGTGCCAGTAGTATTCAGGGGGCGCGGGATCAGCCCCAGCATTTT.

This sequence joins TRBV23-1 and TRBJ1-5; 8 bases are shared with TRBD1. TRBV23-1 is assigned to the ORF class and has an uncertain function. This CDR3 comprises 16 residues. J lost 3 bases, V lost 1 base, and 5 bases had no gene match. CDR3 DNA: TGCGCCAGCAGTCAATGGGACAGGAGCTACAATCAGCCCCAGCATTTT. This sequence encodes CASSQWDRSYNQPQHF.

The genes are TRBV5-4 and TRBJ1-1, with D tentatively TRBD1 (5 bases). V was trimmed by 2 bases and J by 3 bases, leaving 11 bases between them. The CDR3 extends over 14 amino acids. Per the germline V gene, CDR1 is SGHNT and CDR2 is YYREEE (reference sequence). The CDR3 DNA reads TGTGCCAGCAGCTTCGACAGAGGAGACACTGAAGCTTTCTTT. Translating gives CASSFDRGDTEAFF.

The rearrangement uses TRBV4-2 and TRBJ1-2; 8 positions agree with TRBD1. CDR1 and CDR2 (germline): LGHNA, YNFKEQ. This CDR3 has 13 amino acids. The trim removed 2 bases at V and 10 bases at J, leaving 6 bases unmatched. In DNA form, the CDR3 reads TGTGCCAGCAGCCAAACGACAGGGGCAGACTACACCTTC. Translating it yields CASSQTTGADYTF.

The J gene is TRBJ1-1, the V gene TRBV7-2; 7 nucleotides match TRBD1. Germline CDR1 is SGHTA and CDR2 is FQGNSA. The V and J ends lost 3 bases and 6 bases, in that order; junction bases with no gene match: 13. CDR3 length: 16 residues. The CDR3 region has the DNA TGTGCCAGCAGCTTCATTCCGGGACAGCTCACTTCTGAAGCTTTCTTT. This encodes CASSFIPGQLTSEAFF. Complete variable domain (other parts from reference TRBV7-2 and TRBJ1-1): GAGVSQSPSNKVTEKGKDVELRCDPISGHTALYWYRQSLGQGLEFLIYFQGNSAPDKSGLPSDRFSAERTGGSVSTLTIQRTQQEDSAVYLCASSFIPGQLTSEAFFGQGTRLTVV.

The chain is built from TRBV27 and TRBJ1-2, with 7 bases fitting TRBD1. Germline V gives CDR1 MNHEY, CDR2 SMNVEV (reference sequence). This CDR3 region has 14 residues. Trimming cost V 4 bases and J 6 bases; bases outside gene matches: 8. The CDR3 is CASSYRQGGDGYTF. The CDR3, as DNA: TGTGCCAGCAGTTACAGACAGGGTGGGGATGGCTACACCTTC.

The rearrangement joins TRBV7-2 to TRBJ1-1; 7 nucleotides match TRBD1. V dropped 5 bases and J dropped 4; count of bases not matched to a gene: 7. The CDR3 has 14 amino acids. Germline assignment: CDR1 SGHTA and CDR2 FQGNSA. In DNA, the CDR3 is TGTGCCAGCAGCCAGAACAGGGGCGGCACTGAAGCTTTCTTT. Protein product: CASSQNRGGTEAFF.

The chain employs TRBV27 and TRBJ1-2; D uncertain. The CDR3 loop spans 13 amino acids. V dropped 1 base and J dropped 5 bases, with 8 bases sitting between them. Germline V gives CDR1 MNHEY, CDR2 SMNVEV (reference sequence). The CDR3 DNA reads TGTGCCAGCAGTTTATACGGAGCGTATGGCTACACCTTC. This sequence encodes CASSLYGAYGYTF.

The chain is built from TRBV7-2 and TRBJ2-5; the D gene is possibly TRBD1 (5 bases). This CDR3 is built from 14 residues. V lost 6 bases and J lost 5, with 16 bases in between. CDR1 SGHTA and CDR2 FQGNSA come from the germline V gene. The CDR3 region is CASRPQGRTETQYF. Written as DNA, the CDR3 is TGTGCCAGCAGACCCCAGGGCCGGACGGAGACCCAGTACTTC.

The V and J genes are TRBV7-9 and TRBJ1-3; 8 nucleotides align to TRBD1. Looked up from germline, CDR1 is SEHNR and CDR2 is FQNEAQ (reference sequence). J lost 0 bases, V lost 4 bases, and 2 bases had no gene match. This CDR3 is built from 15 residues. CDR3 sequence reads: CASSSDRDSGNTIYF. The CDR3 nucleotides read TGTGCCAGCAGCTCGGACAGGGACTCTGGAAACACCATATATTTT. Full variable domain (outside the CDR3, taken from reference TRBV7-9 and TRBJ1-3): DTGVSQNPRHKITKRGQNVTFRCDPISEHNRLYWYRQTLGQGPEFLTYFQNEAQLEKSRLLSDRFSAERPKGSFSTLEIQRTEQGDSAMYLCASSSDRDSGNTIYFGEGSWLTVV.

The V and J genes are TRBV7-2 and TRBJ1-2; D is perhaps TRBD1 (5 bases). This CDR3 is 12 amino acids long. The germline V gene encodes CDR1 SGHTA and CDR2 FQGNSA. V shed 5 bases and J shed 13 bases, with 17 bases lying between them. CDR3 bases: TGTGCCAGCAGCCCCGGGGGGGTCTTGTCCACCTTC. It translates to CASSPGGVLSTF.

This chain connects TRBV14 to TRBJ2-7; the D gene is possibly TRBD1 (6 bases). Trimming left V 6 bases short and J 4 bases short, with 10 bases between. Germline loops: CDR1 SGHDN, CDR2 FVKESK. This CDR3 spans 12 amino acids. DNA for the CDR3: TGTGCCAGCAGTCTGGACAGATACGAGCAGTACTTC. This encodes CASSLDRYEQYF.

The rearrangement uses TRBV4-1 and TRBJ2-3; no clear D. Germline V gene sequence: CDR1 MGHRA, CDR2 YSYEKL. Trimming took off 1 base at V and 0 bases at J, with 5 bases between the two ends. This CDR3 spans 14 amino acids. Here the CDR3 DNA reads TGCGCCAGCAGCCAAGGTCCGAGCACAGATACGCAGTATTTT. Translation gives CASSQGPSTDTQYF.

The chain is built from TRBV11-2 and TRBJ1-1; D remains unclear. The CDR3 length is 14 residues. Germline V CDR1 and CDR2: SGHAT, FQNNGV. V dropped 2 bases and J dropped 0 bases, with 7 bases sitting between them. In nucleotides, the CDR3 is TGTGCCAGCAGCTTACTTCGTGTGAACACTGAAGCTTTCTTT. Amino acids: CASSLLRVNTEAFF.

The rearrangement joins TRBV30 to TRBJ1-4; 8 bases map to TRBD1. The CDR3 is 19 amino acids. Trimming at V came to 2 bases and at J to 0 bases, leaving 14 bases not matched to a gene. The V gene's germline CDR1 is GTSNPN and CDR2 SVGIG (reference sequence). The CDR3 DNA sequence: TGTGCCTGGAGTCCCCCATGGGACAGGAGATATGCAACTAATGAAAAACTGTTTTTT. Its translation: CAWSPPWDRRYATNEKLFF.

This rearrangement joins TRBV29-1 to TRBJ1-1, with 10 bases aligning to TRBD1. The V gene end was trimmed by 7 bases and the J gene end by 7 bases; junction bases not matched to a gene: 12. Per the germline V gene, CDR1 is SQVTM and CDR2 is ANQGSEA. CDR3 length equals 14 residues. The CDR3 DNA sequence: TGCAGCGAGGGGGACAGGGGAGGAACTGGTGAAGCTTTCTTT. This sequence encodes CSEGDRGGTGEAFF.

The chain joins TRBV9 to TRBJ2-2, with D maybe TRBD2 (5 bases). The CDR3 covers 16 residues. Germline CDR1 reads SGDLS; CDR2 reads YYNGEE. The V end lost 4 bases, the J end lost 3 bases, and 16 bases lay between the germline ends. This CDR3 is CASSSYLRTDTGELFF. CDR3 nucleotides: TGTGCCAGCAGCTCATACCTCCGGACTGACACCGGGGAGCTGTTTTTT.

V gene TRBV15 combines with J gene TRBJ1-2; D gene uncertain. Germline CDR1 LNHNV, CDR2 YYDKDF (reference sequence). CDR3 length equals 12 residues. V lost 1 base and J lost 4, with 4 bases in between. This CDR3 reads CATSRVSYGYTF. The CDR3 DNA reads TGTGCCACCAGCAGAGTTAGCTATGGCTACACCTTC.